The 9 T cell receptor beta chains listed next were all sequenced from one sample in a study of blood T cell repertoires in COVID-19 (dated by TCRdb to 2019 to 2021). Libraries came from the immunoSEQ multiplex PCR assay. Not all clones reach the TCRdb copy of this immuneACCESS table, which keeps in-frame sequences only. Checked studies attribute under half of the gap to unresolved V genes and leave the rest unexplained. Recorded for this sample are about 100,000 clones; about 88% of them occurred a single time. The ten largest clones capture 1.2% of the sample. The sequenced material came from peripheral blood. All receptors derive from a man at least 80 years old with active or convalescent COVID-19.

V gene TRBV27 combines with J gene TRBJ2-5; the D gene is possibly TRBD2 (6 bases). V dropped 4 bases and J dropped 1 base, with 10 bases sitting between them. This CDR3 comprises 14 residues. CDR1 MNHEY and CDR2 SMNVEV come from the germline V gene (reference sequence). CDR3 nucleotide sequence: TGTGCCAGCAGTTATATGGGGGGCCAAGAGACCCAGTACTTC. Residues: CASSYMGGQETQYF.

This chain joins TRBV30 and TRBJ2-5; D uncertain. The CDR3 is 12 residues long. Germline V gene data show CDR1 as GTSNPN and CDR2 as SVGIG (reference sequence). Trimming pared 1 base from V and 4 bases from J, leaving 7 bases between. The CDR3 reads CAWSGLGETQYF. CDR3 bases: TGTGCCTGGAGTGGTCTAGGAGAGACCCAGTACTTC.

The chain carries TRBV18 and TRBJ2-1; 9 bases are shared with TRBD1. The CDR3 sequence is 16 residues long. Germline assignment: CDR1 KGHSH and CDR2 LQKENI. With V trimmed by 4 bases and J by 5 bases, 9 bases remained unmatched. The DNA for the CDR3 is TGTGCCAGCTCACGGCTCGGGACAGGGAGCGACAATGAGCAGTTCTTC. Its translation: CASSRLGTGSDNEQFF.

The genes are TRBV7-9 and TRBJ2-7, with 8 bases fitting TRBD2. Germline V gene lookup returns CDR1 SEHNR and CDR2 FQNEAQ (reference sequence). V dropped 6 bases and J dropped 3; count of bases not matched to a gene: 7. This CDR3 comprises 14 residues. CDR3 loop: CASSLAGGHYEQYF. In nucleotides, the CDR3 is TGTGCCAGCAGTCTAGCGGGCGGACACTACGAGCAGTACTTC.

CDR3 loop: CASSTDRGNIQYF. In DNA form, the CDR3 reads TGTGCCAGCAGCACGGACAGGGGAAACATTCAGTACTTC. J is TRBJ2-4 and V is TRBV28; 9 bases line up with TRBD1. CDR1 is MDHEN, CDR2 SYDVKM, per germline. The CDR3 has 13 residues. Losses at the gene ends were 6 bases for V and 6 bases for J; bases not matched to a gene: 3. Supplemented by reference TRBV28 and TRBJ2-4, the full variable domain reads DVKVTQSSRYLVKRTGEKVFLECVQDMDHENMFWYRQDPGLGLRLIYFSYDVKMKEKGDIPEGYSVSREKKERFSLILESASTNQTSMYLCASSTDRGNIQYFGAGTRLSVL.

The gene calls are TRBV4-3 and TRBJ1-3, with D possibly being TRBD1 (5 bases). The CDR3 covers 16 residues. The V and J ends lost 0 bases and 4 bases respectively, with 13 bases between them. CDR1 is LGHNA and CDR2 is YSLEER in the germline V gene. The CDR3 region has the DNA TGCGCCAGCAGCCAAGATAGGGGCAGCCCGGGAAACACCATATATTTT. Encoded protein: CASSQDRGSPGNTIYF.

This chain connects TRBV27 to TRBJ1-2, with 9 bases fitting TRBD1. CDR1 is MNHEY and CDR2 is SMNVEV in the germline V gene (reference sequence). V lost 6 bases and J lost 7; bases outside the gene matches: 3. There are 12 residues in the CDR3. The CDR3 DNA sequence: TGTGCCAGCAGACGACAGGGGGGTGGCTACACCTTC. It yields the protein CASRRQGGGYTF.

The V call is TRBV5-1, the J call TRBJ2-7, with a possible D match to TRBD1 (5 bases). This CDR3 is 15 amino acids long. V shed 0 bases and J shed 6 bases, with 16 bases lying between them. The V gene's germline CDR1 is SGHRS and CDR2 YFSETQ. This CDR3 reads CASSLVSREISEQYF. In DNA, the CDR3 is TGCGCCAGCAGCTTGGTATCCAGGGAAATCTCCGAGCAGTACTTC. The variable domain in full, with the rest retrieved from reference TRBV5-1 and TRBJ2-7, is KAGVTQTPRYLIKTRGQQVTLSCSPISGHRSVSWYQQTPGQGLQFLFEYFSETQRNKGNFPGRFSGRQFSNSRSEMNVSTLELGDSALYLCASSLVSREISEQYFGPGTRLTVT.

The chain links TRBV4-2 to TRBJ2-7, with 12 bases identical to TRBD2. This CDR3 contains 15 residues. The germline CDR1 and CDR2 sequences are LGHNA and YNFKEQ. Trimming removed 1 base from V and 7 bases from J; junction bases left unmatched: 5. The DNA for the CDR3 is TGTGCCAGCAGCCAAGTAGCTAGCGGGAGGGGAGAGCAGTACTTC. Its translation: CASSQVASGRGEQYF.